The 32 T cell receptor beta chains reported below all come from one sample, sequenced in a study of low-dose radiotherapy and immunotherapy resistance in tumors. cDNA synthesis used a TRAV/TRBV-specific primer set for both chains. The authors ran around 19 PCR cycles to amplify TCRs with a constant-region primer and V-primer adapter. TCRdb ran MiXCR on the reads and lists one entry per CDR3 protein. The table has 65,000 to 100,000 distinct CDR3 sequences, about 18% seen once. Time point defined: before trial treatment. The input for sequencing was PBMCs, taken before treatment. The source is a male donor with prostate cancer.

At least ten counts were recorded for this clonotype. The chain uses TRBV30 and TRBJ2-6, with 7 bases aligning to TRBD1. Trimming removed 7 bases from V and 1 base from J; junction bases left unmatched: 1. CDR1 is GTSNPN, CDR2 SVGIG, per germline (reference sequence). The CDR3 spans 13 residues. Written as DNA, the CDR3 is TGTGCCTCGACAGGGTCTGGGGCCAACGTCCTGACTTTC. It encodes CASTGSGANVLTF. The variable domain in full, completed from reference TRBV30 and TRBJ2-6, reads SQTIHQWPATLVQPVGSPLSLECTVEGTSNPNLYWYRQAAGRGLQLLFYSVGIGQISSEVPQNLSASRPQDRQFILSSKKLLLSDSGFYLCASTGSGANVLTFGAGSRLTVL.

This clonotype was recorded many times. This rearrangement joins TRBV2 to TRBJ2-3; 10 bases fit TRBD1. Germline CDR1 SNHLY, CDR2 FYNNEI. The CDR3 covers 16 residues. The junction had 3 bases not matched to a gene; V was cut back by 2 bases and J by 1 base. The CDR3 is CASSELGTGGTDTQYF. As DNA, the CDR3 is TGTGCCAGCAGTGAACTCGGGACAGGGGGCACAGATACGCAGTATTTT.

This clonotype was detected ten times or more. The rearrangement uses TRBV23-1 and TRBJ2-7; D remains unclear. TRBV23-1 is designated an ORF whose function remains uncertain. V dropped 2 bases and J dropped 2 bases, with 7 bases sitting between them. The CDR3 is 13 residues long. CDR3 protein: CASSQNFPYEQYF. CDR3 DNA: TGCGCCAGCAGTCAAAACTTCCCCTACGAGCAGTACTTC.

In this sample, this clonotype turned up many times. The chain carries TRBV23-1 and TRBJ2-2; tentatively, D is TRBD1 or TRBD2 (7 bases each). TRBV23-1 is classed as an ORF, of uncertain function. This CDR3 is 16 amino acids long. V lost 1 base and J lost 4, with 13 bases in between. The DNA of the CDR3 is TGCGCCAGCAGTCAATGGCAGGGGGAGGGCACCGGGGAGCTGTTTTTT. Protein product: CASSQWQGEGTGELFF.

This chain uses TRBV19 with TRBJ2-1; D is unresolved. The CDR3 runs 15 residues. Trimming cost V 5 bases and J 4 bases, with 15 bases left between them. Germline V gene data show CDR1 as LNHDA and CDR2 as SQIVND (reference sequence). CDR3 DNA: TGTGCCAGTAGTCCCCCCGAGGCTCTTTACAATGAGCAGTTCTTC. Translated: CASSPPEALYNEQFF.

This clonotype came up many times. The chain is built from TRBV11-3 and TRBJ2-2, with 8 bases fitting TRBD1. J was trimmed by 7 bases and V by 4 bases; bases with no gene match: 8. Germline V gives CDR1 SGHNT, CDR2 YENEEA. CDR3 length equals 15 residues. The CDR3 loop reads CASSSTGGISGELFF. CDR3 bases: TGTGCCAGCAGCTCCACAGGGGGGATAAGCGGGGAGCTGTTTTTT.

This clonotype was recorded many times. V is TRBV18 and J is TRBJ2-3; 11 nucleotides line up with TRBD2. V gave up 8 bases and J gave up 4 bases; unmatched junction bases: 8. The CDR3 extends over 15 amino acids. The germline gives CDR1 KGHSH, CDR2 LQKENI. The CDR3 sequence is CASTITSGGPDTQYF. For the CDR3, the DNA is TGTGCCAGCACCATAACTAGCGGGGGCCCAGATACGCAGTATTTT.

Regarding this clonotype: The CDR3 does not close with the conserved phenylalanine or tryptophan, likely indicating a read error. Because the CDR3's place on the DNA is in doubt, the DNA is left out and the CDR3 is given as listed by TCRdb. The chain joins TRBV5-1 to TRBJ1-2; the tabulated D call, TRBD1, remains unverified against the DNA. Germline CDR1 is SGHRS and CDR2 is YFSETQ. The CDR3 is 24 residues long, ends included. The chain's CDR3 is CASSQDRNTEAFFGQGTRVDGYTS.

The V call is TRBV4-3, the J call TRBJ2-5; TRBD1 might be the D (5 bases). The CDR3 extends over 15 amino acids. V gave up 0 bases and J gave up 4 bases, with 12 bases separating them. Germline CDR1 and CDR2: LGHNA and YSLEER. The DNA for the CDR3 is TGCGCCAGCAGCCAAGATGCGGCAGGGCGAGAGACCCAGTACTTC. It specifies CASSQDAAGRETQYF.

In its sample, this clonotype was seen many times. V is TRBV7-2 and J is TRBJ2-1, with D maybe TRBD2 (5 bases). V lost 1 base and J 7 bases, leaving 11 bases between the germline ends. CDR3 length equals 14 residues. The germline gives CDR1 SGHTA, CDR2 FQGNSA. CDR3 sequence: CASSLGFRENEQFF. CDR3 nucleotides: TGTGCCAGCAGCTTAGGGTTTAGGGAGAATGAGCAGTTCTTC.

This clonotype was picked up many times. The chain joins TRBV29-1 to TRBJ1-4; possibly TRBD1 for D (5 bases). Germline V gives CDR1 SQVTM, CDR2 ANQGSEA. Between the trimmed V and J ends, which lost 4 bases and 7 bases, there was a span of 19 bases. There are 15 residues in the CDR3. DNA for the CDR3: TGCAGCGTTGTCCCCGGGGCGGCAGGCCCTGAAAAACTGTTTTTT. It yields the protein CSVVPGAAGPEKLFF. Based on the CDR3 plus reference TRBV29-1 and TRBJ1-4, the full variable domain is SAVISQKPSRDICQRGTSLTIQCQVDSQVTMMFWYRQQPGQSLTLIATANQGSEATYESGFVIDKFPISRPNLTFSTLTVSNMSPEDSSIYLCSVVPGAAGPEKLFFGSGTQLSVL.

This clonotype was observed once. The chain carries TRBV10-3 and TRBJ1-4, with D maybe TRBD1 (5 bases). Trimming left V 10 bases short and J 0 bases short, with 9 bases between. CDR1 ENHRY and CDR2 SYGVKD come from the germline V gene. This CDR3 is 13 amino acids long. The CDR3 here is CASQTATNEKLFF. In DNA form, the CDR3 reads TGTGCCAGCCAGACAGCAACTAATGAAAAACTGTTTTTT.

This clonotype was seen repeatedly, ten times or more. This chain uses TRBV20-1 with TRBJ2-7; 7 bases fit TRBD2. Germline values: CDR1 DFQATT, CDR2 SNEGSKA (reference sequence). The CDR3 covers 15 residues. V was pared by 1 base and J by 0 bases, with 6 bases of the junction left unmatched. The CDR3 nucleotides are TGCAGTGCTAGAGCCCCCGGGGGGAACTCCTACGAGCAGTACTTC. It encodes CSARAPGGNSYEQYF.

Many counts were recorded for this clonotype. This chain connects TRBV20-1 to TRBJ2-5; a weak D match, TRBD2 (7 bases). In germline, CDR1 is DFQATT, CDR2 SNEGSKA (reference sequence). The CDR3 runs 16 residues. V dropped 0 bases and J dropped 5 bases, with 19 bases sitting between them. The CDR3 is CSARDLRGGARETQYF. The CDR3 DNA reads TGCAGTGCTAGAGATCTGAGGGGGGGGGCCAGGGAGACCCAGTACTTC.

At least ten counts were recorded for this clonotype. CDR3 nucleotide sequence: TGCGCCAGCCCTGGGACTAGCGGGGGGGCGATTTGCGATGAGCAGTTCTTC. Its protein product is CASPGTSGGAICDEQFF. The chain is built from TRBV10-1 and TRBJ2-1; 16 bases map to TRBD2. The CDR3 sequence is 17 residues long. V shed 8 bases and J 8 bases; nucleotides not matched to a gene: 12. Germline V gene data show CDR1 as WNHNN and CDR2 as SYGVQD (reference sequence).

This clonotype has ten or more counts. The chain is built from TRBV6-1 and TRBJ1-1; TRBD1 aligns across 8 bases. The CDR3 spans 15 residues. CDR1 and CDR2 from the germline V gene are MNHNS and SASEGT. Trimming at V came to 0 bases and at J to 5 bases, leaving 5 bases not matched to a gene. The CDR3 DNA sequence: TGTGCCAGCAGTGAAGCCCTCAGGGGGCTTACTGAAGCTTTCTTT. Its protein is CASSEALRGLTEAFF.

This clonotype has a count of ten or more. The V call is TRBV27, the J call TRBJ2-7; 13 nucleotides agree with TRBD2. Germline lookup yields CDR1 MNHEY and CDR2 SMNVEV (reference sequence). V was clipped by 8 bases and J by 6 bases; unmatched bases: 7. The CDR3 loop spans 14 amino acids. CDR3 in amino acids: CASAGLAGPGEQYF. For the CDR3, the DNA is TGTGCCAGCGCGGGACTAGCGGGGCCTGGCGAGCAGTACTTC.

In its sample, this clonotype was seen many times. This chain links TRBV9 with TRBJ1-4; D gene unclear. Trimming pared 0 bases from V and 6 bases from J, leaving 9 bases between. The CDR3 is made up of 14 amino acids. Germline lookup yields CDR1 SGDLS and CDR2 YYNGEE. DNA of the CDR3: TGTGCCAGCAGCGTAGGGGGAGGAGATGAAAAACTGTTTTTT. Translating gives CASSVGGGDEKLFF.

This clonotype was counted at least ten times. The CDR3 nucleotides read TGTGCCAGCAGTTTGACTAGCGGGGGGGCCACAGATACGCAGTATTTT. Translated, it gives CASSLTSGGATDTQYF. The chain employs TRBV7-3 and TRBJ2-3, with 14 bases fitting TRBD2. CDR3 length: 16 amino acids. V lost 6 bases to trimming and J lost 2 bases; unmatched junction nucleotides: 4. The germline CDR1 and CDR2 sequences are SGHTA and FQGTGA.

With regard to this clonotype: This may be a read error: a much more frequent sequence differs by one nucleotide. This chain connects TRBV4-3 to TRBJ2-5; tentatively, D is TRBD1 or TRBD2 (5 bases each). Germline V gene data show CDR1 as LGHNA and CDR2 as YSLEER. This CDR3 is built from 16 residues. V gave up 1 base and J gave up 2 bases, with 14 bases separating them. CDR3 coding DNA: TGCGCCAGCAGCCAAGTTTCGTTAGAGGGGCAAGAGACCCAGTACTTC. Amino acids: CASSQVSLEGQETQYF.

This clonotype was seen repeatedly, ten times or more. The genes are TRBV6-5 and TRBJ2-3, with TRBD1 identical over 9 bases. J lost 1 base, V lost 6 bases, and 5 bases had no gene match. The CDR3 contains 15 residues. Per the germline V gene, CDR1 is MNHEY and CDR2 is SVGAGI. CDR3 loop: CASSHRTGGTDTQYF. The CDR3 region has the DNA TGTGCCAGCAGCCACAGGACAGGGGGCACAGATACGCAGTATTTT.

This clonotype was recorded only once. The chain links TRBV19 to TRBJ2-7; D is uncertain. Trimming cost V 3 bases and J 6 bases, with 12 bases left between them. Per germline, CDR1 LNHDA and CDR2 SQIVND (reference sequence). CDR3 size: 13 residues. This chain's CDR3 is CASSISRRGEQYF. The CDR3, as DNA: TGTGCCAGTAGTATTTCACGTAGAGGCGAGCAGTACTTC.

This clonotype was observed at least ten times. The V and J genes are TRBV7-8 and TRBJ2-7; 9 nucleotides agree with TRBD1. The V gene end was trimmed by 4 bases and the J gene end by 3 bases; junction bases not matched to a gene: 1. The CDR3 is 13 residues long. Per the germline V gene, CDR1 is SGHVS and CDR2 is FQNEAQ. CDR3 nucleotides: TGTGCCAGCAGCTGGACAGGGGACTACGAGCAGTACTTC. It specifies CASSWTGDYEQYF.

This clonotype was seen many times. This chain uses TRBV9 with TRBJ2-7; 8 bases are shared with TRBD1. The CDR3 length is 14 residues. The trim removed 3 bases at V and 2 bases at J, leaving 4 bases unmatched. Germline CDR1 reads SGDLS; CDR2 reads YYNGEE. The CDR3 region is CASSGGQGPYEQYF. The CDR3 DNA sequence: TGTGCCAGCAGCGGCGGACAGGGCCCCTACGAGCAGTACTTC.

The rearrangement uses TRBV12-3 or TRBV12-4 and TRBJ2-3; D gene ambiguous. The CDR3 is made up of 14 amino acids. The germline V and J ends were trimmed by 9 bases and 4 bases, with 17 bases remaining between them. The CDR3 coding sequence is TGTGCCAGTCCGGAACCGACGCGCCCAGATACGCAGTATTTT. Protein: CASPEPTRPDTQYF.

This clonotype was seen at least ten times. V is TRBV7-2 and J is TRBJ2-2, with D perhaps TRBD2 (5 bases). The germline V gene has CDR1 SGHTA and CDR2 FQGNSA. V gave up 2 bases and J gave up 5 bases, with 6 bases separating them. The CDR3 length is 13 residues. As DNA, the CDR3 is TGTGCCAGCAGCTTATGGGAGACCGGGGAGCTGTTTTTT. Its protein is CASSLWETGELFF.

Concerning this clonotype itself: Possible read error: a much larger clone is one base away. The chain employs TRBV3-1 and TRBJ2-1; D unclear. The CDR3 loop spans 13 amino acids. Germline V gene lookup returns CDR1 LGHDT and CDR2 YNNKEL (reference sequence). In nucleotides, the CDR3 is TGTGCCAGCAGCCCCCGGTCCGGGTTAGGGCAGCTCTTC. Protein: CASSPRSGLGQLF.

In this sample, this clonotype turned up many times. V gene TRBV14 combines with J gene TRBJ1-1, with D unclear. The V gene lost 8 bases and the J gene lost 7 bases, with 11 bases spanning the gap. Germline assignment: CDR1 SGHDN and CDR2 FVKESK. The CDR3 length is 11 residues. The CDR3 protein is CASAMGVEAFF. Written as DNA, the CDR3 is TGTGCCAGCGCTATGGGCGTTGAAGCTTTCTTT.

This clonotype has at least ten counts. V and J are TRBV4-1 and TRBJ2-7, with 9 positions matching TRBD1. V shed 1 base and J 6 bases; nucleotides not matched to a gene: 10. Germline V gene sequence: CDR1 MGHRA, CDR2 YSYEKL. CDR3 size: 16 residues. CDR3 nucleotide sequence: TGCGCCAGCAGCCAAGCCATAAGAGGACAGGGGTCCGAGCAGTACTTC. Amino acid sequence: CASSQAIRGQGSEQYF.

This clonotype was detected ten times or more. The chain couples TRBV14 to TRBJ1-1; a weak D match, TRBD1 (5 bases). The ends were cut back, 1 base at V and 8 bases at J, with 11 bases in the middle. This CDR3 region has 13 residues. Germline V lookup: CDR1 SGHDN, CDR2 FVKESK. The CDR3 spells CASSQGGPFEAFF. The CDR3 DNA follows: TGTGCCAGCAGCCAAGGGGGACCGTTCGAAGCTTTCTTT.

Regarding this clonotype: The likely explanation is a read error, given a far larger clone one base away. The chain combines TRBV12-3 or TRBV12-4 with TRBJ1-1, with no clear D. Trimming took 6 bases from V and 5 from J, leaving 10 bases between them. There are 12 residues in the CDR3. The CDR3 coding sequence is TGTGCCAGCAGCGCCAGTGGAACTGAAGCTTTCTTT. Translated: CASSASGTEAFF.

There are many counts of this clonotype. The rearrangement joins TRBV27 to TRBJ1-5, with TRBD1 as a possible D gene (5 bases). Germline lookup yields CDR1 MNHEY and CDR2 SMNVEV (reference sequence). CDR3 length: 13 residues. The V gene lost 10 bases and the J gene lost 2 bases, with 12 bases spanning the gap. CDR3 DNA sequence: TGTGCCACCGCCCAGGGCCGCAATCAGCCCCAGCATTTT. This gives the protein CATAQGRNQPQHF.